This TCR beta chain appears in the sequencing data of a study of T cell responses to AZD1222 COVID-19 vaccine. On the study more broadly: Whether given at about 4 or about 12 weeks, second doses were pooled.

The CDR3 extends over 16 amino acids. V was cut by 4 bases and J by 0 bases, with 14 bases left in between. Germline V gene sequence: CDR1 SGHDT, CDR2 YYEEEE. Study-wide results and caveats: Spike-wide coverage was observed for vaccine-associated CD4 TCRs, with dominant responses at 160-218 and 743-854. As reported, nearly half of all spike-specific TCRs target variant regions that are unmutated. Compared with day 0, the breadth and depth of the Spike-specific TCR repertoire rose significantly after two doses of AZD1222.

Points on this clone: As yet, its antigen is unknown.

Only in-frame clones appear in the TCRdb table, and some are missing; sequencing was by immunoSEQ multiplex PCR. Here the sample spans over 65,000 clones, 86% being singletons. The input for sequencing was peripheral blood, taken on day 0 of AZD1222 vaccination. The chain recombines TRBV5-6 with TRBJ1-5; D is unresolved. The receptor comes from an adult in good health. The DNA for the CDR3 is TGTGCCAGCAGCCCTTGGGGAAGATTTAGCAATCAGCCCCAGCATTTT. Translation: CASSPWGRFSNQPQHF.